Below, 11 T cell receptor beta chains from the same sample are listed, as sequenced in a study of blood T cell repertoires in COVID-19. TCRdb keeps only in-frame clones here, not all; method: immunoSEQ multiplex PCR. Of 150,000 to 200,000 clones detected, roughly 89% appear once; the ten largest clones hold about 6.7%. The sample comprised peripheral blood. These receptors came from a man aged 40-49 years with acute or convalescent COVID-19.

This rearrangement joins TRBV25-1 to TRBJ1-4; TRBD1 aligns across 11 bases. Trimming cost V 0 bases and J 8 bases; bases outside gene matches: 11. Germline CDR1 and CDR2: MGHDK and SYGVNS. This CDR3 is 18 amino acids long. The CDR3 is CASSEYLLGQGVSEKLFF. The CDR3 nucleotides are TGTGCCAGCAGTGAATATTTGTTGGGACAGGGGGTAAGCGAAAAACTGTTTTTT.

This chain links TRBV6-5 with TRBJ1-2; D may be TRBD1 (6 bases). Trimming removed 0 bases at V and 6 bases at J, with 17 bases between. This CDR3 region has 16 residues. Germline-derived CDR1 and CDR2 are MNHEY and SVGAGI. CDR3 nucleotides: TGTGCCAGCAGTTACTCCATCACAGGGCTCAGAAATGGCTACACCTTC. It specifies CASSYSITGLRNGYTF.

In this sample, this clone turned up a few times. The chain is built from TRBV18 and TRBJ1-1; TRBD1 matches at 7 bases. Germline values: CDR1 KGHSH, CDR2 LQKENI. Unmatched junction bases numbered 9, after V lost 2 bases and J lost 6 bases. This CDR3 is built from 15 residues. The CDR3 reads CASSPAPEGQPEAFF. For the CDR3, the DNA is TGTGCCAGCTCACCAGCCCCGGAGGGACAGCCTGAAGCTTTCTTT. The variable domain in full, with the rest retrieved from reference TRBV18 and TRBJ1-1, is NAGVMQNPRHLVRRRGQEARLRCSPMKGHSHVYWYRQLPEEGLKFMVYLQKENIIDESGMPKERFSAEFPKEGPSILRIQQVVRGDSAAYFCASSPAPEGQPEAFFGQGTRLTVV.

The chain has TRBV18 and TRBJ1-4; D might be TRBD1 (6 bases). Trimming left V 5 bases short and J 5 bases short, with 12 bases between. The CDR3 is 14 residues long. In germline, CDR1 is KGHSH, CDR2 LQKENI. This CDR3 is CASSNRVVNEKLFF. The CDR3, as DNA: TGTGCCAGCTCAAACAGGGTGGTAAATGAAAAACTGTTTTTT.

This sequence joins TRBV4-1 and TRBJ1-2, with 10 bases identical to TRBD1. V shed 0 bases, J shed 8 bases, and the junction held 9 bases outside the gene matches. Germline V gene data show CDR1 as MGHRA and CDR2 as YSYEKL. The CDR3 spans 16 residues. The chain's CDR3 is CASSQEGGQGREGYTF. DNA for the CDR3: TGCGCCAGCAGCCAAGAGGGGGGACAGGGGAGAGAGGGCTACACCTTC.

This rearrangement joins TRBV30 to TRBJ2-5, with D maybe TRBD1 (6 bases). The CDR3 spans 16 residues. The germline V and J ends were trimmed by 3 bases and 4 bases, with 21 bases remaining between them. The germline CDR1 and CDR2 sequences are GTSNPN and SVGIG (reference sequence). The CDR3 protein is CAWRAPWDTGLETQYF. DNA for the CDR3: TGTGCCTGGAGGGCTCCATGGGACACTGGTTTAGAGACCCAGTACTTC.

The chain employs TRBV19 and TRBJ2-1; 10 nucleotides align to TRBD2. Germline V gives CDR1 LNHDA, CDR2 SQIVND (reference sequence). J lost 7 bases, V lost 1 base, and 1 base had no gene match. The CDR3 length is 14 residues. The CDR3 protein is CASSIVLAGNEQFF. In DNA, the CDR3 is TGTGCCAGTAGTATAGTACTAGCGGGAAATGAGCAGTTCTTC.

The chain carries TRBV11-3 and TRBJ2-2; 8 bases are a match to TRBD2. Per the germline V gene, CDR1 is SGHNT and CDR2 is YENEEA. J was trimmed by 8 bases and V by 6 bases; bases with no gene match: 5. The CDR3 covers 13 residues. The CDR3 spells CASSRGGYGELFF. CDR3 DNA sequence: TGTGCCAGCAGTCGGGGGGGCTATGGGGAGCTGTTTTTT.

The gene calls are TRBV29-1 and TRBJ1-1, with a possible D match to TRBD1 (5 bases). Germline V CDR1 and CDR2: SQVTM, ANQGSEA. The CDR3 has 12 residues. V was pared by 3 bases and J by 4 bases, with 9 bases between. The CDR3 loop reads CSVDREGTEAFF. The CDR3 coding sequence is TGCAGCGTTGACAGGGAAGGCACTGAAGCTTTCTTT.

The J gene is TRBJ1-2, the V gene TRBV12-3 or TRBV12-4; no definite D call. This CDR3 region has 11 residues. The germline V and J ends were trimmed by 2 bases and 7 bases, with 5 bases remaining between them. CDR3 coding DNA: TGTGCCAGCAGTTTATCGGGTGGCTACACCTTC. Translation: CASSLSGGYTF.

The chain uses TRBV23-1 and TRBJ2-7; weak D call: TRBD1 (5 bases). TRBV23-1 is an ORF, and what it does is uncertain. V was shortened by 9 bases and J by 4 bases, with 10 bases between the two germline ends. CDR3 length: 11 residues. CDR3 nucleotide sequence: TGCGCCAGAGGCAGGGATTACGAGCAGTACTTC. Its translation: CARGRDYEQYF.